This T cell receptor beta chain emerged from a study of blood T cells in healthy people across ages. Findings and limits, study-wide: The authors considered diversity estimates from one million T cells to be underestimates. Donors of long life had a larger count of naive CD4+ cells and greater diversity than aged donors. Samples with more naive T cells showed higher observed beta diversity.

This clonotype was observed a handful of times. Its antigen is not identified. The CDR3 covers 14 residues. The germline V and J ends were trimmed by 3 bases and 9 bases, with 12 bases remaining between them. Germline V gene lookup returns CDR1 ENHRY and CDR2 SYGVKD. Extraction yielded at least 5 micrograms of total RNA per sample. PCR was performed a second time for about 6 to 12 cycles using a sample-barcoded 5' primer and a J-beta primer mix. TCRdb analysed the 5' RACE reads with MiXCR anew, one entry per CDR3 protein. The repertoire has 550,000 to 600,000 distinct CDR3 sequences, roughly 29% of them found once; the top ten carry approximately 18%.

The sample comprised blood. The chain recombines TRBV10-3 with TRBJ1-6; D might be TRBD1 (5 bases). The receptor's source is a woman aged 70-85 years in good health. CDR3 sequence reads: CAISDREGPSPLHF. In DNA form, the CDR3 reads TGTGCCATCAGTGATCGGGAGGGACCTTCACCCCTCCACTTT.